The 15 T cell receptor beta chains listed next were all sequenced from one sample in a study of CD8 T cells in Susac syndrome. An amount of RNA that ranged from roughly 0.45 to 1 ug was reverse transcribed with random hexamers. TCRdb independently ran MiXCR on the immunoSEQ multiplex PCR reads; one entry per CDR3 protein. The sample has about 440,000 distinct CDR3 sequences; 75% to 90% are singletons. The sample consisted of CD8+ T cells from PBMCs. The receptors were sampled from a human donor with multiple sclerosis.

The chain uses TRBV7-8 and TRBJ2-2; 7 nucleotides match TRBD2. This CDR3 region has 17 residues. The germline V gene has CDR1 SGHVS and CDR2 FQNEAQ. V was clipped by 2 bases and J by 2 bases; unmatched bases: 8. The DNA of the CDR3 is TGTGCCAGCAGCTTACCCACAGCGGGGATTAACACCGGGGAGCTGTTTTTT. Its protein is CASSLPTAGINTGELFF.

The genes are TRBV14 and TRBJ2-7; maybe TRBD2 (5 bases). This CDR3 region has 15 residues. V lost 0 bases to trimming and J lost 5 bases, with 14 bases between them. The V gene's germline CDR1 is SGHDN and CDR2 FVKESK. CDR3 bases: TGTGCCAGCAGCCAAGAGAATTGGACTCTACACGAGCAGTACTTC. Protein product: CASSQENWTLHEQYF. Full variable domain (remainder filled in from reference TRBV14 and TRBJ2-7): EAGVTQFPSHSVIEKGQTVTLRCDPISGHDNLYWYRRVMGKEIKFLLHFVKESKQDESGMPNNRFLAERTGGTYSTLKVQPAELEDSGVYFCASSQENWTLHEQYFGPGTRLTVT.

CDR3 sequence: CSASSREGSYEQYF. CDR3 nucleotides: TGCAGTGCTAGTAGCAGGGAAGGCTCCTACGAGCAGTACTTC. V and J are TRBV20-1 and TRBJ2-7, with TRBD1 as a possible D gene (5 bases). The germline V gene encodes CDR1 DFQATT and CDR2 SNEGSKA (reference sequence). The CDR3 spans 14 residues. The V gene lost 3 bases and the J gene lost 0 bases, with 12 bases spanning the gap.

V usage is TRBV5-6 and J usage is TRBJ1-3, with TRBD1 matching over 8 bases. The CDR3 covers 15 residues. The V segment lost 3 bases and the J segment 4 bases; nucleotides outside the gene matches: 6. The germline V gene has CDR1 SGHDT and CDR2 YYEEEE. The CDR3 coding sequence is TGTGCCAGCAGCTCCCGGACAGGGTGGGGAAACACCATATATTTT. This gives the protein CASSSRTGWGNTIYF.

J is TRBJ1-5 and V is TRBV13; D not resolved. V lost 3 bases, J lost 4 bases, and 7 bases lay in between. Germline-derived CDR1 and CDR2 are PRHDT and FYEKMQ (reference sequence). The length of the CDR3 is 13 residues. The CDR3 DNA reads TGTGCCAGCAGCTTCTACACGAATCAGCCCCAGCATTTT. Amino acid sequence: CASSFYTNQPQHF.

The chain joins TRBV3-1 to TRBJ2-7; D is possibly TRBD2 (6 bases). Trimming took 3 bases from V and 3 from J, leaving 9 bases between them. The germline V gene encodes CDR1 LGHDT and CDR2 YNNKEL (reference sequence). This CDR3 is built from 13 residues. In DNA, the CDR3 is TGTGCCAGCAGCCATAGCGGTTTCTACGAGCAGTACTTC. Residues: CASSHSGFYEQYF.

The sample holds one count of this clonotype. The chain carries TRBV6-5 and TRBJ1-5, with a possible D match to TRBD1 (5 bases). The germline V gene has CDR1 MNHEY and CDR2 SVGAGI. V lost 2 bases and J 1 base, leaving 6 bases between the germline ends. The CDR3 loop spans 14 amino acids. The CDR3 region has the DNA TGTGCCAGCAGTTACCACAGGAGCAATCAGCCCCAGCATTTT. It specifies CASSYHRSNQPQHF.

CDR3 in amino acids: CASSSVLASSTDTQYF. The CDR3 DNA follows: TGTGCCAGCAGCTCCGTACTAGCGTCTAGCACAGATACGCAGTATTTT. The chain joins TRBV7-2 to TRBJ2-3; 7 bases are shared with TRBD2. The CDR3 consists of 16 residues. V gave up 4 bases and J gave up 0 bases; unmatched junction bases: 7. Germline V gene sequence: CDR1 SGHTA, CDR2 FQGNSA.

This clonotype was seen more than once but under ten times. This rearrangement joins TRBV6-5 to TRBJ1-1; possibly TRBD1 for D (6 bases). Germline V gene data show CDR1 as MNHEY and CDR2 as SVGAGI. The ends were cut back, 2 bases at V and 3 bases at J, with 10 bases in the middle. The CDR3 has 14 amino acids. The CDR3 sequence: CASSYGGPDTEAFF. The CDR3 nucleotides read TGTGCCAGCAGTTACGGGGGGCCCGACACTGAAGCTTTCTTT.

This chain connects TRBV7-2 to TRBJ2-2; D is unresolved. Trimming removed 0 bases from V and 7 bases from J, with 21 bases in between. The CDR3 length is 18 residues. CDR1 and CDR2 (germline): SGHTA, FQGNSA. This CDR3 reads CASSLAEAVNLGHGELFF. CDR3 nucleotides: TGTGCCAGCAGCTTAGCTGAAGCAGTTAATTTGGGTCACGGGGAGCTGTTTTTT.

V gene TRBV12-3 or TRBV12-4 combines with J gene TRBJ1-1, with D uncertain. This CDR3 has 15 amino acids. Trimming left V 5 bases short and J 6 bases short, with 19 bases between. The CDR3 bases are TGTGCCAGCAGTCCCCGCCCGGACGGCCCACCTGAAGCTTTCTTT. This translates into CASSPRPDGPPEAFF.

CDR3 loop: CASTAHRQGENTEAFF. The CDR3 DNA reads as TGCGCCAGCACCGCGCACCGACAGGGTGAGAACACTGAAGCTTTCTTT. The chain carries TRBV4-1 and TRBJ1-1; 7 positions match TRBD1. Germline V gene sequence: CDR1 MGHRA, CDR2 YSYEKL. This CDR3 has 16 amino acids. The V gene end was trimmed by 7 bases and the J gene end by 1 base; junction bases not matched to a gene: 12.

This sequence joins TRBV4-1 and TRBJ2-1; the D gene is possibly TRBD1 (6 bases). V dropped 4 bases and J dropped 0 bases, with 22 bases sitting between them. Germline V CDR1 and CDR2: MGHRA, YSYEKL. There are 19 residues in the CDR3. CDR3 loop: CASSLQGVASTRSYNEQFF. The CDR3 DNA sequence: TGCGCCAGCAGCCTACAGGGAGTAGCGAGCACCCGCTCCTACAATGAGCAGTTCTTC.

This rearrangement joins TRBV4-1 to TRBJ1-1; D not certain. Germline V gene sequence: CDR1 MGHRA, CDR2 YSYEKL. Trimming removed 1 base from V and 1 base from J, with 7 bases in between. There are 14 residues in the CDR3. The CDR3 spells CASSQVTENTEAFF. The CDR3 DNA sequence: TGCGCCAGCAGCCAAGTAACCGAGAACACTGAAGCTTTCTTT.

The chain recombines TRBV7-9 with TRBJ1-1; unclear D gene. Looked up from germline, CDR1 is SEHNR and CDR2 is FQNEAQ (reference sequence). V lost 0 bases and J lost 3, with 17 bases in between. This CDR3 comprises 17 residues. The CDR3 here is CASSLADPGIKYTEAFF. The CDR3 DNA reads as TGTGCCAGCAGCTTAGCTGACCCGGGAATAAAATACACTGAAGCTTTCTTT.